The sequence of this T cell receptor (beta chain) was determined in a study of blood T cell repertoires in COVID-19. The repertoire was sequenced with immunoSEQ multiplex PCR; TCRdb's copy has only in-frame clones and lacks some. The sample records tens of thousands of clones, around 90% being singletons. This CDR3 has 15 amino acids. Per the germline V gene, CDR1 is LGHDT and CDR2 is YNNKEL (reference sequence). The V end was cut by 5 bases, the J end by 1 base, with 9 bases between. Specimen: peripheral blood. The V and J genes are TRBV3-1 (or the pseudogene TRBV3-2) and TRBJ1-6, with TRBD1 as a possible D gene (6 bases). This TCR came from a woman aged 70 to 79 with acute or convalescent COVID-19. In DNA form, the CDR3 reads TGTGCCAGCAGCGCAGGGGAATCCTATAATTCACCCCTCCACTTT. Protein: CASSAGESYNSPLHF.